The rows below give T cell receptor beta chains drawn from one sample of a study of low-dose radiotherapy and immunotherapy resistance in tumors. Via MiXCR, TCRdb re-called the reads, giving one row per CDR3 protein. The table has about 100,000 distinct CDR3 sequences, less than 25% seen once. The sample here was PBMCs, taken after low-dose radiotherapy plus immunotherapy. The receptors stem from a male donor with prostate cancer. The CDR3 runs from the conserved cysteine through the conserved F or W. The order of the fields is clone size, V gene, J gene, D gene, CDR3 protein, CDR3 DNA. D genes are given only for firm matches. Some rows mark clone size as missing; the rest say once, few, many or name a class of expanded clone.

>-|TRBV7-2|TRBJ1-1|-
CASSAKKGHPTGVFF
TGTGCCAGCAGCGCCAAGAAGGGACACCCTACCGGGGTTTTCTTT
>many|TRBV2|TRBJ1-1|TRBD1
CATTTGEGTEAFF
TGTGCCACGACGACAGGGGAGGGGACTGAAGCTTTCTTT
>-|TRBV2|TRBJ2-3|-
CASSGQGTPDLGTQYF
TGTGCCAGCAGTGGCCAGGGCACTCCGGACCTTGGTACGCAGTATTTT
>many|TRBV5-1|TRBJ2-2|-
CASSLSFPGRNTGELFF
TGCGCCAGCAGCTTGAGTTTCCCAGGGCGGAACACCGGGGAGCTGTTTTTT
>many|TRBV5-1|TRBJ2-3|-
CASSLEGSTDTQYF
TGCGCCAGCAGCTTGGAAGGTTCCACAGATACGCAGTATTTT
>many|TRBV29-1|TRBJ2-5|-
CSVGVSGETQYF
TGCAGCGTTGGAGTTAGCGGCGAGACCCAGTACTTC
>many|TRBV20-1|TRBJ1-1|-
CSARGLAEAFF
TGCAGTGCAAGGGGGTTGGCAGAAGCTTTCTTT
>many|TRBV2|TRBJ2-2|-
CASTPRAVNTGELFF
TGTGCCAGCACCCCCCGAGCGGTGAACACCGGGGAGCTGTTTTTT
>many|TRBV12-3/TRBV12-4|TRBJ1-1|-
CASSFQENTEAFF
TGTGCCAGCAGTTTTCAGGAAAACACTGAAGCTTTCTTT
>many|TRBV20-1|TRBJ2-5|-
CSASGGVQETQYF
TGCAGTGCTAGTGGTGGGGTCCAAGAGACCCAGTACTTC
>-|TRBV28|TRBJ1-1|-
CASPSGEGKNTEAFF
TGTGCCAGCCCCTCGGGGGAGGGGAAGAACACTGAAGCTTTCTTT
>many|TRBV11-1|TRBJ2-3|-
CASSPWDHTDTQYF
TGTGCCAGCAGCCCATGGGACCACACAGATACGCAGTATTTT
>many|TRBV7-2|TRBJ1-4|TRBD1
CASSLGAGTGNEKLFF
TGTGCCAGCAGCTTAGGAGCCGGGACAGGGAATGAAAAACTGTTTTTT
>many|TRBV7-2|TRBJ2-5|-
CASSLEGLTQETQYF
TGTGCCAGCAGCTTAGAGGGGCTAACACAAGAGACCCAGTACTTC
>many|TRBV11-2|TRBJ1-1|-
CASSFQRNTEAFF
TGTGCCAGCAGCTTTCAGAGGAACACTGAAGCTTTCTTT
>-|TRBV6-1|TRBJ2-4|TRBD2
CASTDRGLADAKNIQYF
TGTGCCAGCACCGACCGTGGACTAGCCGACGCCAAAAACATTCAGTACTTC
>many|TRBV24-1|TRBJ2-7|-
CATSSTQIGYYEQYF
TGTGCCACCAGTTCGACCCAAATTGGATACTACGAGCAGTACTTC
>many|TRBV28|TRBJ2-3|-
CASTPQGLSTDTQYF
TGTGCCAGCACCCCACAGGGCCTCAGCACAGATACGCAGTATTTT
>-|TRBV29-1|TRBJ1-2|TRBD1
CSVEAGQGLGMIGGYTF
TGCAGCGTTGAAGCCGGACAGGGGTTGGGGATGATTGGGGGCTACACCTTC
>many|TRBV12-3/TRBV12-4|TRBJ2-7|TRBD2
CASSSIRLAGGRAYEQYF
TGTGCCAGCAGCTCGATTCGACTAGCGGGGGGGCGGGCCTACGAGCAGTACTTC
>-|TRBV3-1|TRBJ1-4|TRBD1
CASSPSDRGLGKLFF
TGTGCCAGCAGCCCCTCGGACAGGGGGCTCGGAAAACTGTTTTTT
>-|TRBV4-3|TRBJ2-3|TRBD1
CASSRGQGKGDTQYF
TGCGCCAGCAGCCGGGGACAGGGGAAGGGAGATACGCAGTATTTT
>many|TRBV3-1|TRBJ1-2|-
CASSQSQVGYTF
TGTGCCAGCAGCCAGTCACAGGTTGGCTACACCTTC
>many|TRBV5-1|TRBJ2-1|-
CASSHRGYNEQFF
TGCGCCAGCAGCCACCGGGGCTACAATGAGCAGTTCTTC
>few|TRBV27|TRBJ2-7|TRBD1
CASRDRGYEQYF
TGTGCCAGCCGGGACAGGGGGTACGAGCAGTACTTC
>many|TRBV7-2|TRBJ2-1|TRBD1
CASSSPNRDRSFF
TGTGCCAGCAGCTCCCCGAACCGGGACAGGTCGTTCTTC
>-|TRBV28|TRBJ1-5|TRBD1
CASSAYRGRLPQHF
TGTGCCAGCAGTGCCTACAGGGGGCGATTGCCCCAGCATTTT
>many|TRBV10-3|TRBJ1-5|-
CAISETTGKGNQPQHF
TGTGCCATCAGTGAGACCACAGGGAAGGGCAATCAGCCCCAGCATTTT
>-|TRBV12-3/TRBV12-4|TRBJ2-3|TRBD2
CASSSSGGPRGTQYF
TGTGCCAGCAGTTCTAGCGGGGGGCCCCGAGGCACGCAGTATTTT
>many|TRBV12-3/TRBV12-4|TRBJ1-1|-
CASSIQGSTEAFF
TGTGCCAGCAGCATACAGGGAAGCACTGAAGCTTTCTTT
>many|TRBV5-4|TRBJ2-2|-
CASSLAFGELFF
TGTGCCAGCAGCTTGGCTTTCGGGGAGCTGTTTTTT
>few|TRBV4-1|TRBJ2-5|-
CASSQLSGRVVAPGTQYF
TGCGCCAGCAGCCAACTTTCGGGCAGGGTGGTGGCCCCTGGGACCCAGTACTTC
>-|TRBV6-6|TRBJ2-7|TRBD2
CASSRRPPDSGREDYEQYF
TGTGCCAGCAGTAGGCGGCCCCCTGATAGCGGGAGGGAGGACTACGAGCAGTACTTC
>many|TRBV7-8|TRBJ1-6|-
CASSLGQSNSPLHF
TGTGCCAGCAGCCTTGGACAGAGTAATTCACCCCTCCACTTT
>many|TRBV12-3/TRBV12-4|TRBJ1-6|-
CASSLFGGRNSPLHF
TGTGCCAGCAGTTTATTCGGCGGACGTAATTCACCCCTCCACTTT
>many|TRBV9|TRBJ2-5|TRBD2
CASSAGLAGGRETQYF
TGTGCCAGCAGCGCTGGACTAGCGGGGGGGAGAGAGACCCAGTACTTC
>-|TRBV24-1|TRBJ2-5|-
CATSDMGQETQYF
TGTGCCACCAGTGATATGGGTCAAGAGACCCAGTACTTC
>many|TRBV20-1|TRBJ1-2|-
CSARDLQAANYGYTF
TGCAGTGCTAGAGATTTGCAGGCTGCTAACTATGGCTACACCTTC
>few|TRBV5-1|TRBJ2-7|TRBD2
CASARTRGYEQYF
TGCGCCAGCGCTCGGACTAGGGGCTACGAGCAGTACTTC
>many|TRBV3-1|TRBJ1-2|TRBD1
CASSHPQGVSLGGYTF
TGTGCCAGCAGCCATCCACAGGGGGTATCCCTAGGGGGCTACACCTTC
>-|TRBV5-1|TRBJ2-1|TRBD2
CASSAPGLAGGEQFF
TGCGCCAGCAGCGCCCCGGGACTAGCGGGAGGGGAGCAGTTCTTC
>many|TRBV5-1|TRBJ2-1|-
CASSLTGGARLNEQFF
TGCGCCAGCAGCTTAACAGGGGGGGCCCGCCTAAATGAGCAGTTCTTC
>-|TRBV5-6|TRBJ2-2|-
CACGSFANTGELFF
TGTGCCTGTGGGTCGTTCGCGAACACCGGGGAGCTGTTTTTT
>many|TRBV11-2|TRBJ2-3|-
CASSSSGTSTDTQYF
TGTGCCAGCAGCTCCTCCGGGACTAGCACAGATACGCAGTATTTT
>many|TRBV3-1|TRBJ2-6|-
CASSQGQRSSSGANVLTF
TGTGCCAGCAGCCAAGGACAGCGCTCCTCCTCTGGGGCCAACGTCCTGACTTTC
>many|TRBV20-1|TRBJ2-5|-
CSALESRETQYF
TGCAGTGCTCTGGAGTCCCGGGAGACCCAGTACTTC
>many|TRBV7-6|TRBJ1-6|-
CASSFAPLDNSPLHF
TGTGCCAGCAGCTTTGCTCCCTTGGACAATTCACCCCTCCACTTT
>many|TRBV13|TRBJ1-6|-
CASSLGGSSESPLHF
TGTGCCAGCAGCCTGGGTGGGTCCAGTGAGTCACCCCTCCACTTT
>many|TRBV2|TRBJ2-3|-
CASTPRRAGGTDTQYF
TGTGCCAGCACTCCGCGACGGGCTGGGGGCACAGATACGCAGTATTTT
>few|TRBV7-3|TRBJ2-7|TRBD2
CASSPGAGAYEQYF
TGTGCCAGCAGCCCCGGGGCGGGGGCCTACGAGCAGTACTTC
>many|TRBV4-1|TRBJ2-1|-
CASSQGREQFF
TGCGCCAGCAGCCAAGGCCGTGAGCAGTTCTTC
>many|TRBV29-1|TRBJ2-5|-
CSVGSGSGEETQYF
TGCAGCGTTGGATCGGGCTCAGGGGAAGAGACCCAGTACTTC
>many|TRBV12-3/TRBV12-4|TRBJ2-2|-
CASSFSGVTGELFF
TGTGCCAGCAGTTTCTCCGGGGTAACCGGGGAGCTGTTTTTT
>many|TRBV4-1|TRBJ2-7|-
CASSQVGISYEQYF
TGCGCCAGCAGCCAAGTAGGGATCTCCTACGAGCAGTACTTC
>many|TRBV5-6|TRBJ2-7|TRBD1
CASSLALGQGYEQYF
TGTGCCAGCAGCTTGGCCCTCGGACAGGGCTACGAGCAGTACTTC